This TCR beta chain was captured in a study of T cell changes during pregnancy in multiple sclerosis. TCRdb's table, derived via immunoSEQ multiplex PCR, lists solely in-frame clones and lacks some. The sample includes more than 60,000 clones, 90% to 95% of them seen just once. There are 13 residues in the CDR3. CDR1 and CDR2 (germline): SGHTA, FQGNSA. V shed 5 bases and J 8 bases; nucleotides not matched to a gene: 7. This chain links TRBV7-2 with TRBJ1-2, with 8 nucleotides matching TRBD1. The sequence derives from a female donor in good health, enrolled as a control in a pregnancy study. The sample in question was CD4+ T cells from peripheral blood mononuclear cells, obtained in the third trimester of pregnancy. CDR3 sequence (DNA): TGTGCCAGCAGCCTGGACAGGGTAGACGGCTACACCTTC. Amino acid sequence: CASSLDRVDGYTF. The variable domain in full, completed from reference TRBV7-2 and TRBJ1-2, reads GAGVSQSPSNKVTEKGKDVELRCDPISGHTALYWYRQSLGQGLEFLIYFQGNSAPDKSGLPSDRFSAERTGGSVSTLTIQRTQQEDSAVYLCASSLDRVDGYTFGSGTRLTVV.